The 10 T cell receptor beta chains below come from one sample, sequenced in a study of cytomegalovirus exposure and HLA in healthy donors. Amplification used 60 Vbeta primers and 13 Jbeta primers. Data came from immunoSEQ multiplex PCR; TCRdb stores just in-frame clones and leaves some out. The repertoire holds about 150,000 clones, 70% to 80% seen once, with 3.5% to 4.5% in the top ten. Sequenced input: PBMCs. The source of these receptors is a human donor in good health.

The chain carries TRBV19 and TRBJ2-2; 11 bases are shared with TRBD2. Losses at the gene ends were 5 bases for V and 4 bases for J; bases not matched to a gene: 3. This CDR3 contains 15 residues. The germline V gene has CDR1 LNHDA and CDR2 SQIVND (reference sequence). The DNA for the CDR3 is TGTGCCAGTAGTCCACTAGCGGGAGTCACCGGGGAGCTGTTTTTT. Residues: CASSPLAGVTGELFF.

The chain couples TRBV2 to TRBJ1-1; no firm D call. CDR3 length: 12 amino acids. The germline CDR1 and CDR2 sequences are SNHLY and FYNNEI. V was shortened by 6 bases and J by 7 bases, with 12 bases between the two germline ends. CDR3 DNA: TGTGCCAGCAGGAGAGCTAGCCGTGAAGCTTTCTTT. Its translation is CASRRASREAFF.

This chain joins TRBV7-9 and TRBJ1-2; TRBD1 might be the D (5 bases). Trimming took 1 base from V and 7 from J, leaving 13 bases between them. The CDR3 has 14 residues. CDR1 and CDR2 (germline): SEHNR, FQNEAQ (reference sequence). This chain's CDR3 is CASSLVGGFAGYTF. CDR3 sequence (DNA): TGTGCCAGCAGCTTAGTCGGGGGTTTCGCTGGCTACACCTTC.

V gene TRBV10-3 combines with J gene TRBJ2-1, with 10 bases lining up with TRBD1. Unmatched junction bases numbered 1, after V lost 0 bases and J lost 2 bases. Germline V gene data show CDR1 as ENHRY and CDR2 as SYGVKD. The CDR3 sequence is 16 residues long. CDR3 nucleotide sequence: TGTGCCATCAGTGAGTCGACAGGGGGCGCCTACAATGAGCAGTTCTTC. Translation gives CAISESTGGAYNEQFF.

The chain uses TRBV6-5 and TRBJ1-1; 7 bases agree with TRBD1. Losses at the gene ends were 5 bases for V and 4 bases for J; bases not matched to a gene: 10. The length of the CDR3 is 15 residues. Germline V gives CDR1 MNHEY, CDR2 SVGAGI. CDR3 sequence reads: CASSPRTGVVTEAFF. As DNA, the CDR3 is TGTGCCAGCAGTCCCCGGACAGGAGTGGTCACTGAAGCTTTCTTT.

The J gene is TRBJ2-1, the V gene TRBV20-1; D possibly corresponds to TRBD1 (6 bases). This CDR3 is 11 amino acids long. The germline V gene has CDR1 DFQATT and CDR2 SNEGSKA (reference sequence). In DNA form, the CDR3 reads TGCAGGACAGGTTCTTCCAATGAGCAGTTCTTC. It codes for CRTGSSNEQFF.

The chain uses TRBV29-1 and TRBJ2-2; D is ambiguous. The CDR3 totals 13 residues. V was trimmed by 4 bases and J by 1 base, leaving 7 bases between them. Germline V lookup: CDR1 SQVTM, CDR2 ANQGSEA. The DNA for the CDR3 is TGCAGCGTTGGTTGGCTGAACACCGGGGAGCTGTTTTTT. Translating gives CSVGWLNTGELFF.

The chain recombines TRBV6-1 with TRBJ2-7, with 7 nucleotides matching TRBD2. Germline V gives CDR1 MNHNS, CDR2 SASEGT. With V trimmed by 6 bases and J by 3 bases, 5 bases remained unmatched. CDR3 length equals 13 residues. The CDR3 spells CASRGREYYEQYF. The CDR3 DNA follows: TGTGCCAGCAGGGGGCGGGAGTACTACGAGCAGTACTTC.

This clone was observed a handful of times. The V and J genes are TRBV9 and TRBJ2-7, with D perhaps matching TRBD1 (5 bases). This CDR3 has 16 residues. Germline V gene lookup returns CDR1 SGDLS and CDR2 YYNGEE. V was pared by 1 base and J by 1 base, with 15 bases between. The CDR3 is CASSVNDGPGSYEQYF. CDR3 bases: TGTGCCAGCAGCGTAAACGACGGGCCAGGGTCCTACGAGCAGTACTTC.

The chain links TRBV7-8 to TRBJ1-1, with 9 nucleotides matching TRBD1. The germline V gene has CDR1 SGHVS and CDR2 FQNEAQ. Trimming took 3 bases from V and 4 from J; bases not matched to a gene: 9. This CDR3 contains 16 residues. The CDR3 region is CASSFTGGPRGTEAFF. The DNA of the CDR3 is TGTGCCAGCAGCTTTACAGGGGGCCCTCGTGGCACTGAAGCTTTCTTT.